A single sample gave rise to the 21 T cell receptor beta chains below, sequenced in a study of molecular identifiers for immune sequencing clone quantification. TCRdb analysed the PCR reads with MiXCR anew, one entry per CDR3 protein. Of approximately 680,000 distinct CDR3 sequences in the sample, about 25% are singletons; the top ten hold about 0.81%. The sample comprised naive CD8+ T cells from blood, with Jurkat cell RNA spiked in. Indicated subset: FACS-sorted CD8+CD4-CCR7+CD45RA+ naive T cells. These receptors all come from a human donor in good health. Some libraries in this study had Jurkat cell RNA spiked in.

V gene TRBV24-1 combines with J gene TRBJ2-5; D is unresolved. CDR3 size: 13 residues. The germline V gene encodes CDR1 KGHDR and CDR2 SFDVKD. Deletions cut 3 bases from V and 3 bases from J, with 7 bases between. In DNA, the CDR3 is TGTGCCACCAGTGATCCCCCAGAAGAGACCCAGTACTTC. The encoded protein is CATSDPPEETQYF.

The CDR3 region is CAWSPGGTGVTQYF. In DNA, the CDR3 is TGTGCCTGGAGCCCTGGCGGGACAGGGGTTACCCAGTACTTC. The rearrangement uses TRBV30 and TRBJ2-5; 10 positions agree with TRBD1. CDR1 is GTSNPN, CDR2 SVGIG, per germline (reference sequence). V shed 3 bases and J 8 bases; nucleotides not matched to a gene: 9. The CDR3 totals 14 residues.

This clonotype was recorded a few times. V gene TRBV19 combines with J gene TRBJ1-1; a weak D match, TRBD1 (6 bases). The CDR3 totals 13 residues. Trimming took 3 bases from V and 4 from J, leaving 9 bases between them. From germline, CDR1 is LNHDA and CDR2 SQIVND (reference sequence). CDR3: CASSMGGPTEAFF. In DNA form, the CDR3 reads TGTGCCAGTAGTATGGGGGGGCCCACTGAAGCTTTCTTT.

On this clonotype itself: A much larger clone lies one base from this, so it may be a read error. This chain links TRBV6-2 or TRBV6-3 with TRBJ2-3, with D perhaps matching TRBD2 (5 bases). V was clipped by 7 bases and J by 3 bases, with 14 bases between them. CDR3 length: 14 amino acids. Germline V gene lookup returns CDR1 MNHEY and CDR2 SVGEGT. The DNA of the CDR3 is TGTGCCAGCAATGACTGGGAGAAGACAGATACGCAGTATTTT. It codes for CASNDWEKTDTQYF.

Turning to this clonotype: One end of the junction does not line up with germline, which may come from a read error. The chain recombines TRBV6-5 with TRBJ2-7, with 9 bases matching TRBD2. Germline-derived CDR1 and CDR2 are MNHEY and SVGAGI. The CDR3 has 14 residues. CDR3 DNA: TGTGCCGGCAGTCAATTTACTAGCGGGTACGAGCAGTACTTC. Protein: CAGSQFTSGYEQYF.

This clonotype was picked up a small number of times. The V gene is TRBV19, the J gene TRBJ2-7; D might be TRBD2 (5 bases). The CDR3 has 15 residues. CDR1 LNHDA and CDR2 SQIVND come from the germline V gene (reference sequence). Trimming stripped 4 bases from V and 2 bases from J, with 15 bases between. The CDR3: CASSTGVTVTYEQYF. In nucleotides, the CDR3 is TGTGCCAGTAGTACCGGGGTAACCGTAACCTACGAGCAGTACTTC.

This clonotype was counted ten times or more. V and J are TRBV6-2 or TRBV6-3 and TRBJ2-5; D is ambiguous. Per the germline V gene, CDR1 is MNHEY and CDR2 is SVGEGT. The V end was cut by 7 bases, the J end by 4 bases, with 13 bases between. CDR3 length: 13 amino acids. As DNA, the CDR3 is TGTGCCAGCATTTCGCAGGTAGGAGAGACCCAGTACTTC. Translation gives CASISQVGETQYF.

The chain recombines TRBV2 with TRBJ2-1; 13 bases agree with TRBD2. CDR3 length: 14 amino acids. Unmatched junction bases numbered 2, after V lost 6 bases and J lost 6 bases. Germline V gene sequence: CDR1 SNHLY, CDR2 FYNNEI. The CDR3 region is CASRGLAGVNEQFF. CDR3 coding DNA: TGTGCCAGCAGAGGACTAGCGGGAGTCAATGAGCAGTTCTTC.

Ten or more counts support this clonotype. The CDR3 DNA sequence: TGTGCCATCAGTGAGTCGGTGTGGGGCCAAGAGACCCAGTACTTC. Encoded protein: CAISESVWGQETQYF. The J gene is TRBJ2-5, the V gene TRBV10-3; D is undetermined. Germline V gene data show CDR1 as ENHRY and CDR2 as SYGVKD. The length of the CDR3 is 15 residues. V lost 0 bases to trimming and J lost 1 base, with 9 bases between them.

This clonotype was seen at least ten times. This chain uses TRBV29-1 with TRBJ2-2; 11 nucleotides align to TRBD2. Germline assignment: CDR1 SQVTM and CDR2 ANQGSEA. This CDR3 is built from 15 residues. Losses at the gene ends were 4 bases for V and 3 bases for J; bases not matched to a gene: 4. This CDR3 is CSVVLAGAHTGELFF. In DNA, the CDR3 is TGCAGCGTTGTACTAGCGGGAGCTCACACCGGGGAGCTGTTTTTT.

J is TRBJ2-4 and V is TRBV18, with D uncertain. CDR3 length: 13 residues. CDR1 is KGHSH and CDR2 is LQKENI in the germline V gene. The ends were cut back, 3 bases at V and 8 bases at J, with 11 bases in the middle. The CDR3 reads CASSPSTWDIQYF. DNA of the CDR3: TGTGCCAGCTCACCGTCGACGTGGGACATTCAGTACTTC.

J is TRBJ2-7 and V is TRBV3-1, with TRBD2 matching 9 bases. V trimming: 1 base; J trimming: 4 bases; junction bases outside the gene matches: 5. Germline CDR1 is LGHDT and CDR2 is YNNKEL (reference sequence). This CDR3 has 15 residues. The CDR3 is CASSQAASGVYEQYF. In DNA form, the CDR3 reads TGTGCCAGCAGCCAAGCGGCTAGCGGGGTGTACGAGCAGTACTTC.

This clonotype was detected ten times or more. The chain couples TRBV3-1 to TRBJ2-3, with D possibly being TRBD1 (5 bases). The CDR3 spans 14 residues. Germline-derived CDR1 and CDR2 are LGHDT and YNNKEL (reference sequence). Trimming shortened V by 3 bases and J by 7 bases, and 14 bases separated the two germline ends. The CDR3 nucleotides read TGTGCCAGCAGCCAGCCTTTACAGGATCATACGCAGTATTTT. Translation: CASSQPLQDHTQYF.

This clonotype came up many times. The J gene is TRBJ2-6, the V gene TRBV12-3 or TRBV12-4; D perhaps matches TRBD2 (6 bases). With 6 bases removed from V and 1 base from J, the gap between germline ends came to 10 bases. The CDR3 has 15 residues. CDR3 DNA: TGTGCCAGCAGGGACGGACTATCTGGGGCCAACGTCCTGACTTTC. Its protein is CASRDGLSGANVLTF.

Comments on this clonotype: A read error may be the cause here, since a much bigger clone is one base away. The chain links TRBV13 to TRBJ1-1; the D is unclear. In germline, CDR1 is PRHDT, CDR2 FYEKMQ (reference sequence). The CDR3 contains 17 residues. Trimming pared 4 bases from V and 1 base from J, leaving 19 bases between. CDR3 amino acids: CASSWMEEGGPNTEAFF. CDR3 bases: TGTGCCAGCAGCTGGATGGAAGAAGGAGGGCCGAACACTGAAGCTTTCTTT.

A word on this clonotype: A single base separates this from a much larger clone, so it may be a read error. The V call is TRBV7-9, the J call TRBJ2-3; 10 bases agree with TRBD1. J was trimmed by 1 base and V by 5 bases; bases with no gene match: 27. Germline V CDR1 and CDR2: SEHNR, FQNEAQ (reference sequence). This CDR3 is built from 23 residues. CDR3 protein: CASSVQPGQGIKKLNPGTDTQYF. The CDR3 bases are TGTGCCAGCAGCGTTCAACCGGGACAGGGGATAAAAAAACTCAACCCGGGCACAGATACGCAGTATTTT.

The rearrangement links TRBV7-9 to TRBJ1-5; possible D gene TRBD1, 6 bases. Germline-derived CDR1 and CDR2 are SEHNR and FQNEAQ (reference sequence). V shed 1 base and J shed 0 bases, with 13 bases lying between them. The CDR3 is 17 amino acids. Here the CDR3 DNA reads TGTGCCAGCAGCTTAGTTGGAGGGGGATATAGCAATCAGCCCCAGCATTTT. Translation gives CASSLVGGGYSNQPQHF.

In its sample, this clonotype was seen many times. The rearrangement links TRBV7-9 to TRBJ2-3, with 12 bases that match TRBD2. The length of the CDR3 is 18 residues. The V gene end was trimmed by 2 bases and the J gene end by 4 bases; junction bases not matched to a gene: 10. Per germline, CDR1 SEHNR and CDR2 FQNEAQ (reference sequence). CDR3 DNA sequence: TGTGCCAGCAGCTTACCGACAGGACTAGCGGGATTCGCAGATACGCAGTATTTT. Protein sequence: CASSLPTGLAGFADTQYF.

Points on this clonotype: A much more abundant neighbour one base away suggests this may be a read error. The gene calls are TRBV20-1 and TRBJ2-3; tentatively, D is TRBD2 (6 bases). The CDR3 runs to 16 residues. The germline V gene encodes CDR1 DFQATT and CDR2 SNEGSKA (reference sequence). Trimming shortened V by 2 bases and J by 8 bases, and 23 bases separated the two germline ends. CDR3 DNA: TGCAGTGCTAGACCGGGACTGATCTATGCGGCAGGTACGCAGTATTTT. Translation gives CSARPGLIYAAGTQYF.

This clonotype has at least ten counts. The J gene is TRBJ1-1, the V gene TRBV5-5; D gene unclear. V lost 1 base to trimming and J lost 6 bases, with 10 bases between them. The CDR3 extends over 13 amino acids. Germline assignment: CDR1 SGHKS and CDR2 YYEKEE (reference sequence). In DNA form, the CDR3 reads TGTGCCAGCAGCTTGACACAATATCCTGAAGCTTTCTTT. Its translation: CASSLTQYPEAFF.

The table lists this clonotype with many counts. The V call is TRBV4-1, the J call TRBJ2-1; 9 bases fit TRBD1. The CDR3 extends over 15 amino acids. The germline V gene encodes CDR1 MGHRA and CDR2 YSYEKL. V trimming: 0 bases; J trimming: 12 bases; junction bases outside the gene matches: 9. The CDR3 region is CASSQEWAGDRVQFF. The CDR3 DNA sequence: TGCGCCAGCAGCCAAGAATGGGCAGGGGACAGGGTGCAGTTCTTC.